This record looks at one T cell receptor beta chain sequence and its context. Time point specified: peripheral blood 6 weeks after treatment start. TCRdb's copy holds only in-frame clones and misses some; the assay was immunoSEQ multiplex PCR. The data contain some 120,000 clones, 80% to 90% of them singletons. This CDR3 has 13 residues. Looked up from germline, CDR1 is MRHNA and CDR2 is SNTAGT. V was shortened by 4 bases and J by 4 bases, with 10 bases between the two germline ends. These data originate in a study of PD-L1 blockade in urothelial cancer. The clonotype comes from a man aged 60-69 years with urothelial cancer. The genes are TRBV6-4 and TRBJ1-1, with D maybe TRBD1 (5 bases). The sequencing used PBMCs, collected around atezolizumab (anti-PD-L1) treatment. CDR3 residues: CASSAGMRTEAFF. The CDR3, as DNA: TGTGCCAGCAGTGCAGGGATGCGCACTGAAGCTTTCTTT.